This T cell receptor beta chain appears in the sequencing data of a study of beta chain features in type 1 diabetes. Background on the study: Patient and healthy donor groups were alike in age, gender and cell yields. Study outcomes and limitations: HLA influence on TCRB rearrangement stayed unresolved here. Type 1 diabetes patients had moderately but significantly shorter TCRB CDR3s in all four CD4+ subsets.

Points on this clone: Its target is unknown.

Sequencing targeted expressed TCRB transcripts, as all isolated RNA had been reverse transcribed. Generated by immunoSEQ multiplex PCR, the TCRdb table keeps only in-frame clones and is missing some. The sample carries 300,000 to 400,000 clones, about a tenth recorded once. The source material was central memory CD4+ T cells from blood. The TCR was taken from a man aged 25 to 40 with type 1 diabetes.

The CDR3 sequence: CASSASAGYNEQFF. The CDR3 nucleotides read TGCGCCAGCAGCGCATCTGCGGGGTACAATGAGCAGTTCTTC. This sequence joins TRBV5-1 and TRBJ2-1, with a weak D call TRBD2 (6 bases). The germline V gene has CDR1 SGHRS and CDR2 YFSETQ. The V and J ends lost 4 bases and 4 bases respectively, with 12 bases between them. This CDR3 contains 14 residues.